The next 27 T cell receptor beta chains were all read from a single sample in a study of cytotoxic CD8 clonotypes in ibrutinib-treated CLL (TCRdb year 2021). Receptor amplification or capture employed the immunoSEQ multiplex PCR assay. TCRdb stores this immuneACCESS table with in-frame sequences only. Part of the clones is absent; in the studies checked, under half of the shortfall reflects unresolved V genes, and no reason is known for the rest. This sample has nearly 100,000 clones in its table, and approximately 80% of those were observed once. The ten largest clones add up to about 34% of the sample. This sample's time point label indicates: about eleven months on ibrutinib. This specimen was PBMCs, taken after 12 months of ibrutinib treatment. These receptors were collected from a human donor with chronic lymphocytic leukemia.

There are a few counts of this clone. The V gene is TRBV10-3, the J gene TRBJ1-5; D not certain. This CDR3 region has 13 residues. V was clipped by 6 bases and J by 9 bases, with 15 bases between them. Germline V gene sequence: CDR1 ENHRY, CDR2 SYGVKD. The CDR3 protein is CAISPGVDGPQHF. CDR3 coding DNA: TGTGCCATCAGCCCCGGGGTTGATGGGCCCCAGCATTTT.

The V and J genes are TRBV18 and TRBJ2-1, with a tentative D call TRBD2 (5 bases). The germline CDR1 and CDR2 sequences are KGHSH and LQKENI. The ends were cut back, 4 bases at V and 5 bases at J, with 9 bases in the middle. The CDR3 is 13 residues long. The chain's CDR3 is CASSRGLDNEQFF. In DNA form, the CDR3 reads TGTGCCAGCTCACGTGGACTCGACAATGAGCAGTTCTTC.

There are a few counts of this clone. V and J are TRBV7-3 and TRBJ2-5; no clear D. The CDR3 contains 16 residues. CDR1 SGHTA and CDR2 FQGTGA come from the germline V gene. The V and J ends lost 0 bases and 2 bases respectively, with 13 bases between them. The CDR3 coding sequence is TGTGCCAGCAGCTTAACGCCCGGGTTGGTTCAAGAGACCCAGTACTTC. Its protein product is CASSLTPGLVQETQYF.

This clone has just a few counts. This chain connects TRBV5-6 to TRBJ2-7, with TRBD2 identical over 7 bases. The V gene end was trimmed by 7 bases and the J gene end by 3 bases; junction bases not matched to a gene: 1. Per germline, CDR1 SGHDT and CDR2 YYEEEE. There are 11 residues in the CDR3. In DNA, the CDR3 is TGTGCCAGCGGACTAGGCTACGAGCAGTACTTC. Protein: CASGLGYEQYF.

The V call is TRBV6-6, the J call TRBJ2-7; D call uncertain. CDR1 is MNHNY and CDR2 is SVGAGI in the germline V gene (reference sequence). The CDR3 spans 11 residues. V was pared by 6 bases and J by 4 bases, with 7 bases between. This CDR3 reads CASSGRYEQYF. The DNA for the CDR3 is TGTGCCAGCAGCGGACGGTACGAGCAGTACTTC.

The V and J genes are TRBV29-1 and TRBJ2-2; 7 bases are a match to TRBD2. V was pared by 4 bases and J by 5 bases, with 7 bases of the junction left unmatched. CDR1 and CDR2 (germline): SQVTM, ANQGSEA. CDR3 length: 14 residues. This CDR3 reads CSVAPGGRTGELFF. The CDR3 bases are TGCAGCGTTGCCCCGGGGGGTCGAACCGGGGAGCTGTTTTTT.

The chain combines TRBV19 with TRBJ2-3; weak D call: TRBD2 (5 bases). The CDR3 spans 14 residues. The ends were cut back, 3 bases at V and 2 bases at J, with 9 bases in the middle. The germline gives CDR1 LNHDA, CDR2 SQIVND (reference sequence). The CDR3 region is CASSMVEATDTQYF. For the CDR3, the DNA is TGTGCCAGTAGTATGGTGGAGGCCACAGATACGCAGTATTTT.

V gene TRBV9 combines with J gene TRBJ1-2, with TRBD1 identical over 9 bases. Germline V CDR1 and CDR2: SGDLS, YYNGEE. Losses at the gene ends were 4 bases for V and 7 bases for J; bases not matched to a gene: 8. This CDR3 region has 14 residues. CDR3 amino acids: CASSPGDRAAGYTF. DNA of the CDR3: TGTGCCAGCAGCCCGGGGGACAGGGCGGCTGGCTACACCTTC.

The genes are TRBV6-6 and TRBJ1-1; TRBD1 aligns across 11 bases. The CDR3 length is 15 residues. Looked up from germline, CDR1 is MNHNY and CDR2 is SVGAGI (reference sequence). The J segment lost 8 bases and the V segment lost 6 bases, leaving 11 bases of the junction unmatched. The CDR3 DNA reads TGTGCCAGCAGAAGCCCCGGGACAGGGGGAGCCGAAGCTTTCTTT. It is translated as CASRSPGTGGAEAFF.

This clone was seen once. This CDR3 is CAWRGWGDNSPLHF. DNA for the CDR3: TGTGCCTGGAGGGGTTGGGGGGATAATTCACCCCTCCACTTT. This chain uses TRBV30 with TRBJ1-6; D is perhaps TRBD1 (5 bases). Trimming stripped 3 bases from V and 5 bases from J, with 11 bases between. Germline loops: CDR1 GTSNPN, CDR2 SVGIG (reference sequence). There are 14 residues in the CDR3.

The CDR3 DNA follows: TGTGCCAGCAACAGGGAAGGTGATCAGCCCCAGCATTTT. Its translation is CASNREGDQPQHF. The genes are TRBV2 and TRBJ1-5; TRBD1 is a possible D gene (6 bases). Trimming left V 7 bases short and J 5 bases short, with 12 bases between. Germline V gene sequence: CDR1 SNHLY, CDR2 FYNNEI. This CDR3 is 13 amino acids long. The variable domain in full, completed from reference TRBV2 and TRBJ1-5, reads EPEVTQTPSHQVTQMGQEVILRCVPISNHLYFYWYRQILGQKVEFLVSFYNNEISEKSEIFDDQFSVERPDGSNFTLKIRSTKLEDSAMYFCASNREGDQPQHFGDGTRLSIL.

This rearrangement joins TRBV5-4 to TRBJ2-7, with TRBD1 matching over 7 bases. The V segment lost 3 bases and the J segment 1 base; nucleotides outside the gene matches: 4. The CDR3 runs 14 residues. Germline V gene sequence: CDR1 SGHNT, CDR2 YYREEE (reference sequence). The CDR3: CASSSRQGSYEQYF. The DNA for the CDR3 is TGTGCCAGCAGCTCAAGACAGGGATCCTACGAGCAGTACTTC.

The chain is built from TRBV7-3 and TRBJ2-1; D may correspond to TRBD1 or TRBD2 (5 bases each). Germline assignment: CDR1 SGHTA and CDR2 FQGTGA. V gave up 0 bases and J gave up 5 bases, with 11 bases separating them. The CDR3 spans 15 residues. The CDR3 DNA reads as TGTGCCAGCAGCTTAACCCCGGGACGAGACAATGAGCAGTTCTTC. Amino acid sequence: CASSLTPGRDNEQFF. Based on the CDR3 plus reference TRBV7-3 and TRBJ2-1, the full variable domain is GAGVSQTPSNKVTEKGKYVELRCDPISGHTALYWYRQSLGQGPEFLIYFQGTGAADDSGLPNDRFFAVRPEGSVSTLKIQRTERGDSAVYLCASSLTPGRDNEQFFGPGTRLTVL.

This clone was seen ten or more times. The chain combines TRBV27 with TRBJ1-5; tentative D call: TRBD1 (6 bases). The CDR3 length is 15 residues. V gave up 2 bases and J gave up 6 bases, with 14 bases separating them. Germline CDR1 reads MNHEY; CDR2 reads SMNVEV (reference sequence). The CDR3 here is CASSLGSGAGQPQHF. For the CDR3, the DNA is TGTGCCAGCAGTTTAGGTTCAGGGGCGGGTCAGCCCCAGCATTTT.

The chain recombines TRBV11-3 with TRBJ2-7; TRBD2 matches at 8 bases. V lost 3 bases and J lost 6; bases outside the gene matches: 10. This CDR3 spans 15 amino acids. Germline V gene lookup returns CDR1 SGHNT and CDR2 YENEEA. In DNA form, the CDR3 reads TGTGCCAGCAGCTTCACCCGAGCGGGGGCTCGCGAGCAGTACTTC. Its protein is CASSFTRAGAREQYF.

This rearrangement joins TRBV13 to TRBJ2-6; maybe TRBD1 (6 bases). Trimming pared 4 bases from V and 3 bases from J, leaving 10 bases between. Germline assignment: CDR1 PRHDT and CDR2 FYEKMQ (reference sequence). There are 15 residues in the CDR3. CDR3 protein: CASSSQGFGANVLTF. CDR3 nucleotide sequence: TGTGCCAGCAGCTCACAGGGCTTTGGGGCCAACGTCCTGACTTTC. The full variable domain, in which reference TRBV13 and TRBJ2-6 provide the parts outside the CDR3, is AAGVIQSPRHLIKEKRETATLKCYPIPRHDTVYWYQQGPGQDPQFLISFYEKMQSDKGSIPDRFSAQQFSDYHSELNMSSLELGDSALYFCASSSQGFGANVLTFGAGSRLTVL.

This clone was counted many times. The chain links TRBV6-5 to TRBJ2-7; TRBD1 matches 7 bases. V gave up 10 bases and J gave up 2 bases; unmatched junction bases: 5. Per the germline V gene, CDR1 is MNHEY and CDR2 is SVGAGI. There are 12 residues in the CDR3. CDR3 sequence: CATITGAYEQYF. Written as DNA, the CDR3 is TGTGCCACCATCACAGGGGCCTACGAGCAGTACTTC.

V is TRBV18 and J is TRBJ2-2; TRBD1 agrees at 8 bases. With 3 bases clipped from V and 1 base from J, the junction kept 4 bases outside the gene matches. This CDR3 has 16 amino acids. Germline CDR1 KGHSH, CDR2 LQKENI. The CDR3 spells CASSPGQGQNTGELFF. CDR3 coding DNA: TGTGCCAGCTCACCCGGACAGGGCCAGAACACCGGGGAGCTGTTTTTT.

J is TRBJ1-6 and V is TRBV7-2; maybe TRBD1 (5 bases). The germline V and J ends were trimmed by 8 bases and 7 bases, with 12 bases remaining between them. There are 13 residues in the CDR3. Germline V gene data show CDR1 as SGHTA and CDR2 as FQGNSA. The DNA of the CDR3 is TGTGCCAGCGCCGGGACGGTAAATTCACCCCTCCACTTT. It specifies CASAGTVNSPLHF. Complete variable domain (other parts from reference TRBV7-2 and TRBJ1-6): GAGVSQSPSNKVTEKGKDVELRCDPISGHTALYWYRQSLGQGLEFLIYFQGNSAPDKSGLPSDRFSAERTGGSVSTLTIQRTQQEDSAVYLCASAGTVNSPLHFGNGTRLTVT.

DNA of the CDR3: TGTGCCAGCAGCTTGGCACTTGGGGCAAGTCTCCAAGAGACCCAGTACTTC. It is translated as CASSLALGASLQETQYF. The chain links TRBV5-8 to TRBJ2-5; maybe TRBD1 (5 bases). This CDR3 has 17 amino acids. Germline V lookup: CDR1 SGHTS, CDR2 YDEGEE. Trimming took off 0 bases at V and 1 base at J, with 16 bases between the two ends.

The table lists this clone with many counts. This chain uses TRBV2 with TRBJ1-2; D is possibly TRBD1 (5 bases). Trimming left V 6 bases short and J 7 bases short, with 21 bases between. Per the germline V gene, CDR1 is SNHLY and CDR2 is FYNNEI. The CDR3 covers 15 residues. The DNA of the CDR3 is TGTGCCAGCAGAGGAGGCTTTGGGACGGAGAGTGGCTACACCTTC. Translating gives CASRGGFGTESGYTF. Variable domain in full (rest from reference TRBV2 and TRBJ1-2): EPEVTQTPSHQVTQMGQEVILRCVPISNHLYFYWYRQILGQKVEFLVSFYNNEISEKSEIFDDQFSVERPDGSNFTLKIRSTKLEDSAMYFCASRGGFGTESGYTFGSGTRLTVV.

The CDR3 nucleotides read TGTGCCAGCAGCCCCACAGGGGGATCGTACGAGCAGTACTTC. This translates into CASSPTGGSYEQYF. V and J are TRBV7-9 and TRBJ2-7, with 8 bases lining up with TRBD1. The V gene's germline CDR1 is SEHNR and CDR2 FQNEAQ (reference sequence). V lost 5 bases, J lost 4 bases, and 7 bases stayed unmatched. The CDR3 has 14 residues.

J is TRBJ1-5 and V is TRBV5-4; a weak D match, TRBD1 (5 bases). The ends were cut back, 0 bases at V and 7 bases at J, with 14 bases in the middle. Germline CDR1 reads SGHNT; CDR2 reads YYREEE (reference sequence). The CDR3 loop spans 15 amino acids. CDR3 coding DNA: TGTGCCAGCAGCTTGGAGGGGCAGGGAATCCAGCCCCAGCATTTT. It encodes CASSLEGQGIQPQHF.

J is TRBJ2-1 and V is TRBV9; 11 positions agree with TRBD2. The V segment lost 4 bases and the J segment 7 bases; nucleotides outside the gene matches: 10. CDR3 length equals 16 residues. Germline V gives CDR1 SGDLS, CDR2 YYNGEE. The CDR3 sequence: CASSPRVAGGDNEQFF. CDR3 sequence (DNA): TGTGCCAGCAGCCCCCGAGTAGCGGGGGGGGATAATGAGCAGTTCTTC.

This clone was counted a few times. The V and J genes are TRBV9 and TRBJ1-6; D is possibly TRBD1 (6 bases). Germline CDR1 is SGDLS and CDR2 is YYNGEE. CDR3 length: 18 amino acids. The V end was cut by 3 bases, the J end by 1 base, with 17 bases between. CDR3 amino acids: CASSGAGGASSYNSPLHF. In nucleotides, the CDR3 is TGTGCCAGCAGCGGTGCCGGGGGCGCTTCGTCCTATAATTCACCCCTCCACTTT.

The chain has TRBV2 and TRBJ2-7; 7 bases are shared with TRBD1. The germline gives CDR1 SNHLY, CDR2 FYNNEI. Unmatched junction bases numbered 20, after V lost 9 bases and J lost 6 bases. This CDR3 has 16 residues. The CDR3 sequence is CARASAQGTSFSEQYF. In DNA, the CDR3 is TGTGCCAGAGCTTCTGCACAGGGGACCTCTTTTAGCGAGCAGTACTTC.

The chain joins TRBV7-3 to TRBJ1-1; D gene uncertain. The germline V gene encodes CDR1 SGHTA and CDR2 FQGTGA. The CDR3 totals 13 residues. The ends were cut back, 5 bases at V and 4 bases at J, with 11 bases in the middle. The CDR3 is CASSLKISTEAFF. Written as DNA, the CDR3 is TGTGCCAGCAGCCTTAAAATTAGCACTGAAGCTTTCTTT.